This T cell receptor (beta chain) was identified during a study of blood T cell repertoires in COVID-19. Study at large: The United States, Italy and Spain provided the acute and convalescent COVID-19 samples. The analysed material was cDNA or gDNA that came from T cells, B-cell-depleted T cells, or PBMCs.

Per the authors' pipeline: Amplification of reference gene primers was used by the study to estimate nucleated cell counts. Assay used: immunoSEQ multiplex PCR; TCRdb lists only in-frame clones, some missing. V and J calls and clone size are copied from that table; D and trimming were computed from the DNA. This sample has about 160,000 clones; about 85% occur once, and the top ten carry about 1%. Per the germline V gene, CDR1 is SGHVS and CDR2 is FQNEAQ. Trimming shortened V by 1 base and J by 4 bases, and 10 bases separated the two germline ends. The CDR3 has 14 residues. Specimen: peripheral blood. The source of this sequence is a middle-aged man with acute or convalescent COVID-19. The chain employs TRBV7-8 and TRBJ1-1; unclear D gene. The CDR3 protein is CASSLGEWSTEAFF. Here the CDR3 DNA reads TGTGCCAGCAGCTTAGGGGAGTGGAGCACTGAAGCTTTCTTT.